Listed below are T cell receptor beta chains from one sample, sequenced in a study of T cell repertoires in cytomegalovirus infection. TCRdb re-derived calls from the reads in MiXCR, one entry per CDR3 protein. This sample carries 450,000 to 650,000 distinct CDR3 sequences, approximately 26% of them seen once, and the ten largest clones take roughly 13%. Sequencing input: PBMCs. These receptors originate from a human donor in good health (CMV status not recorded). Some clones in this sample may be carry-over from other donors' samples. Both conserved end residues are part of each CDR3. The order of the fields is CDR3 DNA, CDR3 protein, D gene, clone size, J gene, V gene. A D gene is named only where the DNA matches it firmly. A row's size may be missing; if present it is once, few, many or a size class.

CDR3nt: TGTGCCAGCAGCTTAGGGGGGGTAAACACTGAAGCTTTCTTT
CDR3aa: CASSLGGVNTEAFF
d_gene: NA
abundance: many
j_gene: TRBJ1-1
v_gene: TRBV7-2

CDR3nt: TGTGCCAGCAGTGATCCACAGGGACCGGGCTACACCTTC
CDR3aa: CASSDPQGPGYTF
d_gene: NA
abundance: NA
j_gene: TRBJ1-2
v_gene: TRBV12-3/TRBV12-4

CDR3nt: TGTGCCATCAGTGAGACTGCGGGAGGGCGAAATGAGCAGTTCTTC
CDR3aa: CAISETAGGRNEQFF
d_gene: TRBD2
abundance: few
j_gene: TRBJ2-1
v_gene: TRBV10-3

CDR3nt: TGTGCCACCAGCAGAGGGATTGGCCGGACAGGCGGACTGGGTTCCTACAATGAGCAGTTCTTC
CDR3aa: CATSRGIGRTGGLGSYNEQFF
d_gene: TRBD1
abundance: few
j_gene: TRBJ2-1
v_gene: TRBV15

CDR3nt: TGTGCCAGCAGAAAGCAGGGGGAGGGCGGTGAGCAGTTCTTC
CDR3aa: CASRKQGEGGEQFF
d_gene: NA
abundance: few
j_gene: TRBJ2-1
v_gene: TRBV7-6

CDR3nt: TGTGCCAGCAGCCCGGGACAGTTTTTGAATGAGCAGTTCTTC
CDR3aa: CASSPGQFLNEQFF
d_gene: TRBD1
abundance: few
j_gene: TRBJ2-1
v_gene: TRBV5-4

CDR3nt: TGTGCCAGCAGCTCGGACAGGGGCACAGATACGCAGTATTTT
CDR3aa: CASSSDRGTDTQYF
d_gene: TRBD1
abundance: NA
j_gene: TRBJ2-3
v_gene: TRBV7-2

CDR3nt: TGTGCCAGCAGCTTTACTCCTTTGGAGACCCAGTACTTC
CDR3aa: CASSFTPLETQYF
d_gene: NA
abundance: few
j_gene: TRBJ2-5
v_gene: TRBV7-2

CDR3nt: TGTGCCAGCAGCCCAGGGGGTGGCTACCCAGGCATTCAGTACTTC
CDR3aa: CASSPGGGYPGIQYF
d_gene: TRBD1
abundance: many
j_gene: TRBJ2-4
v_gene: TRBV7-6

CDR3nt: TGTGCCAGCAGCGCCTCGACTAGCGGGGCCCGGGAGCTGTTTTTT
CDR3aa: CASSASTSGARELFF
d_gene: TRBD2
abundance: once
j_gene: TRBJ2-2
v_gene: TRBV9

CDR3nt: TGTGCCAGCAGCTGGCAAGGGGCAAACACTGAAGCTTTCTTT
CDR3aa: CASSWQGANTEAFF
d_gene: NA
abundance: few
j_gene: TRBJ1-1
v_gene: TRBV7-3

CDR3nt: TGTGCCAGCAGTTTATACGGACAGGAATTCAATGAGCAGTTCTTC
CDR3aa: CASSLYGQEFNEQFF
d_gene: TRBD1
abundance: few
j_gene: TRBJ2-1
v_gene: TRBV27

CDR3nt: TGTGCCAGCAGCTTGCGAATCGAGCGGGAGTTAAATGAGCAGTTCTTC
CDR3aa: CASSLRIERELNEQFF
d_gene: TRBD2
abundance: few
j_gene: TRBJ2-1
v_gene: TRBV7-2

CDR3nt: TGTGCCAGCAGCGTAGCCGGATTCTTCACAGATACGCAGTATTTT
CDR3aa: CASSVAGFFTDTQYF
d_gene: NA
abundance: NA
j_gene: TRBJ2-3
v_gene: TRBV9

CDR3nt: TGTGCCAGCAGCTTATCCGGGAGCCGCCCCTACGAGCAGTACTTC
CDR3aa: CASSLSGSRPYEQYF
d_gene: NA
abundance: many
j_gene: TRBJ2-7
v_gene: TRBV7-2

CDR3nt: TGTGCCAGCAGCTTAGAGGCTAGCGGGAGTAGAAAGACCCAGTACTTC
CDR3aa: CASSLEASGSRKTQYF
d_gene: TRBD2
abundance: few
j_gene: TRBJ2-5
v_gene: TRBV7-6

CDR3nt: TGTGCCAGTAAAATGGGACTAGCGGGGAATGAGCAGTTCTTC
CDR3aa: CASKMGLAGNEQFF
d_gene: TRBD2
abundance: NA
j_gene: TRBJ2-1
v_gene: TRBV28

CDR3nt: TGTGCCAGCAGATCCGACAGGGCGGACGTGCCAGATACGCAGTATTTT
CDR3aa: CASRSDRADVPDTQYF
d_gene: TRBD1
abundance: few
j_gene: TRBJ2-3
v_gene: TRBV28

CDR3nt: TGTGCCAGCAGTGCTCGGACGACTCCCGGTTTCTTC
CDR3aa: CASSARTTPGFF
d_gene: NA
abundance: NA
j_gene: TRBJ2-1
v_gene: TRBV6-1

CDR3nt: TGTGCCAGCAGTGATCAGCCAGATACGCAGTATTTT
CDR3aa: CASSDQPDTQYF
d_gene: NA
abundance: few
j_gene: TRBJ2-3
v_gene: TRBV12-3/TRBV12-4

CDR3nt: TGTGCCAGCAGCCACCCTTGGCGGGAGGGCTCAGATACGCAGTATTTT
CDR3aa: CASSHPWREGSDTQYF
d_gene: TRBD2
abundance: many
j_gene: TRBJ2-3
v_gene: TRBV7-8

CDR3nt: TGTGCCACCTGGGACAGTGGGTCCCTCCACTTT
CDR3aa: CATWDSGSLHF
d_gene: TRBD1
abundance: NA
j_gene: TRBJ1-6
v_gene: TRBV28

CDR3nt: TGTGCCAGCAGCCGGGACAGCCTTTACTACAATGAGCAGTTCTTC
CDR3aa: CASSRDSLYYNEQFF
d_gene: TRBD1
abundance: few
j_gene: TRBJ2-1
v_gene: TRBV5-4

CDR3nt: TGTGCCAGTAGGGGACCGCTCTTAGGCTCCTACAATGAGCAGTTCTTC
CDR3aa: CASRGPLLGSYNEQFF
d_gene: NA
abundance: few
j_gene: TRBJ2-1
v_gene: TRBV19

CDR3nt: TGCGCCAGCAGCCCCGTTGGACAGGCCTCTGGAAACACCATATATTTT
CDR3aa: CASSPVGQASGNTIYF
d_gene: TRBD1
abundance: NA
j_gene: TRBJ1-3
v_gene: TRBV4-1

CDR3nt: TGTGCCACCAGTGACTGGGGGACAGGGGATTTGGCCTTGCAGTTCTTC
CDR3aa: CATSDWGTGDLALQFF
d_gene: TRBD1
abundance: few
j_gene: TRBJ2-1
v_gene: TRBV24-1

CDR3nt: TGTGCCAGCAGTTTGGCGAGCTCGGGCACAGATACGCAGTATTTT
CDR3aa: CASSLASSGTDTQYF
d_gene: NA
abundance: NA
j_gene: TRBJ2-3
v_gene: TRBV28

CDR3nt: TGTGCCAGCAGCTTAGAATCGGGGTCCTCTTCACCCCTCCACTTT
CDR3aa: CASSLESGSSSPLHF
d_gene: NA
abundance: NA
j_gene: TRBJ1-6
v_gene: TRBV7-2

CDR3nt: TGTGCCAGCACCCCTGGACTAGCGGGAGTTCACGAGCAGTTCTTC
CDR3aa: CASTPGLAGVHEQFF
d_gene: TRBD2
abundance: few
j_gene: TRBJ2-1
v_gene: TRBV19

CDR3nt: TGTGCCAGCAGCTTGGACGCGGGACAGGGCACAGATACGCAGTATTTT
CDR3aa: CASSLDAGQGTDTQYF
d_gene: TRBD1
abundance: many
j_gene: TRBJ2-3
v_gene: TRBV7-8

CDR3nt: TGTGCCAGCAGTGCGGACAGGGGAAGAAATCAGCCCCAGCATTTT
CDR3aa: CASSADRGRNQPQHF
d_gene: TRBD1
abundance: NA
j_gene: TRBJ1-5
v_gene: TRBV28

CDR3nt: TGTGCCAGCAGCCAATCGAGCAGGGGATACTCACCCCTCCACTTT
CDR3aa: CASSQSSRGYSPLHF
d_gene: NA
abundance: NA
j_gene: TRBJ1-6
v_gene: TRBV14

CDR3nt: TGTGCCAGCAGTTATCCCAAAGGAGGGAGTGACTACAATGAGCAGTTCTTC
CDR3aa: CASSYPKGGSDYNEQFF
d_gene: NA
abundance: once
j_gene: TRBJ2-1
v_gene: TRBV6-2/TRBV6-3

CDR3nt: TGTGCCAGCAGCTCAGGCCGGGACGGACGCTATGGCTACACCTTC
CDR3aa: CASSSGRDGRYGYTF
d_gene: NA
abundance: many
j_gene: TRBJ1-2
v_gene: TRBV7-2

CDR3nt: TGCAGCGTTGAGGCCTACTCCTACAATGAGCAGTTCTTC
CDR3aa: CSVEAYSYNEQFF
d_gene: NA
abundance: few
j_gene: TRBJ2-1
v_gene: TRBV29-1

CDR3nt: TGCGCCAGCAGCCAAGGAAGTTGGGATTCACCCCTCCACTTT
CDR3aa: CASSQGSWDSPLHF
d_gene: NA
abundance: few
j_gene: TRBJ1-6
v_gene: TRBV4-3

CDR3nt: TGCAGTGCAATACTAGCGGGAGGCAGGAATGAGCAGTTCTTC
CDR3aa: CSAILAGGRNEQFF
d_gene: TRBD2
abundance: NA
j_gene: TRBJ2-1
v_gene: TRBV20-1

CDR3nt: TGTGCCAGCAGAGGGCAGGGGCCTCAGCCCCAGCATTTT
CDR3aa: CASRGQGPQPQHF
d_gene: NA
abundance: many
j_gene: TRBJ1-5
v_gene: TRBV7-2

CDR3nt: TGTGCCAGCAGCTTCCAACAGGCAAACAATGAGCAGTTCTTC
CDR3aa: CASSFQQANNEQFF
d_gene: NA
abundance: many
j_gene: TRBJ2-1
v_gene: TRBV7-2